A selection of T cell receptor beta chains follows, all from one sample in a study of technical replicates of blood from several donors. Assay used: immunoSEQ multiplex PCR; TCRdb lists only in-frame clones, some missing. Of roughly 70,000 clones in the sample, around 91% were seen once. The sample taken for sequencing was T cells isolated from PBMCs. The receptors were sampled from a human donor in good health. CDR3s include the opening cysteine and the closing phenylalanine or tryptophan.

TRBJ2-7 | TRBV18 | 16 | CASSKGLAGSSYEQYF
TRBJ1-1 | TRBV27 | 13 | CASSLDRNTEAFF
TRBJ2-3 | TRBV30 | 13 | CAWSLGGTDTQYF
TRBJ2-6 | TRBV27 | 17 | CASSWTLSSSGANVLTF
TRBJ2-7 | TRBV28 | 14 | CASSLLVVGDEQYF
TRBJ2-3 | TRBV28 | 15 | CASSSQGGRTDTQYF
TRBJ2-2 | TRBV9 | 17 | CASSVWSGGPYTGELFF
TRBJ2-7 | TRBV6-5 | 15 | CASSFRDYHSYEQYF
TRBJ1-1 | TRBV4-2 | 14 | CASSQKRQATEAFF
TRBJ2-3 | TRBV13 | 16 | CASSRKGTSVTDTQYF
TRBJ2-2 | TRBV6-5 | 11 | CASSRRGELFF
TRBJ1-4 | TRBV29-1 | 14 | CSVRPGQGVEKLFF
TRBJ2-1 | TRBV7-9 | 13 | CASSSSSYNEQFF
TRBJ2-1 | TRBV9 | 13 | CASMAGIDNEQFF
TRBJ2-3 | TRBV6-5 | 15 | CASSLGDRGTDTQYF
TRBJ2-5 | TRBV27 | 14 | CASSRSGSEETQYF
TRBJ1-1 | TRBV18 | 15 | CASSPYTDMNTEAFF
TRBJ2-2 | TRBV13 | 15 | CASNVDRGHTGELFF
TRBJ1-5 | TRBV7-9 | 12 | CASSVLNQPQHF
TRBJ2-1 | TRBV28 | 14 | CASKRGWNGREQFF
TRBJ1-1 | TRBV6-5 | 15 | CASSRQGVINTEAFF
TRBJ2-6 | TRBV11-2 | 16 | CASSRERSSGANVLTF
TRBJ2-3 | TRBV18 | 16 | CASSPPVRGSTDTQYF
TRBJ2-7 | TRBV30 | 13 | CALNRDPTYEQYF
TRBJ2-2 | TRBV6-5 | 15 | CASSRPGGRVGELFF
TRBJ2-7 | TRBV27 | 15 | CASSPMGTESYEQYF
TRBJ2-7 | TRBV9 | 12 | CASSVDRDEQYF
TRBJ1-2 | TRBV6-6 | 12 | CASSGPGYGYTF
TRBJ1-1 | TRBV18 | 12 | CASSLLDTEAFF
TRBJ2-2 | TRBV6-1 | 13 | CASSEPLAGELFF
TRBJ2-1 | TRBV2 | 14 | CASSGLVDRNEQFF
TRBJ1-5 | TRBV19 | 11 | CASSIGGPQHF
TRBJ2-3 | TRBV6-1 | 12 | CAGSGSTDTQYF
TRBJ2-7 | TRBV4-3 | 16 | CASSQGPVAQDYEQYF
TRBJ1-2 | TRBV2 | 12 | CASPSGLFGYTF
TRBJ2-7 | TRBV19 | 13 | CASGEAISYEQYF
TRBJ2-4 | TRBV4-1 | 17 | CASSQDGASGDKNIQYF
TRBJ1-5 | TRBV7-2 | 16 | CASSSQGSGINQPQHF
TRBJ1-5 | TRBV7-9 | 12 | CASSWADQPQHF
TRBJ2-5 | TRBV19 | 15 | CASSIEAINRADQYF
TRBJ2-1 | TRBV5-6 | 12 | CASSLPSDEQFF
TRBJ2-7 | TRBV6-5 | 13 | CASSRTGVGEQYF
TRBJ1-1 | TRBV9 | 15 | CASSVLDRGRGEAFF
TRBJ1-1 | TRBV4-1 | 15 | CASSQPGQGATEAFF
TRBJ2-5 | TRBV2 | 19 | CASSDPGLGSTPPQETQYF
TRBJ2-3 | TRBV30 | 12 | CAWSVSRYTQYF
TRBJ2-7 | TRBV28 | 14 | CASSLGRSSYEQYF
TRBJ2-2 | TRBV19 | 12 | CASRVLIGELFF
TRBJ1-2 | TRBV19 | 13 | CASSLGFAYGYTF
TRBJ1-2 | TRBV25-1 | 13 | CASSDRQSYGYTF
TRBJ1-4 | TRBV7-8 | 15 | CASSVDRGTNEKLFF
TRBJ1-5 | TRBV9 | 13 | CASSVGDNQPQHF
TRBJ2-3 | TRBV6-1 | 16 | CASSDRLAGGGDTQYF
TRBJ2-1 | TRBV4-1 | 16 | CASSVSRGRYHNEQFF